This T cell receptor (beta chain) originates from a study of shared clonotypes between healthy human individuals. A deep-level run was used for the assay. In the source study's methods: ImmunoSEQ supplied junction-only sequences lacking quality scores, so filtering was different. Profiling relied on immunoSEQ multiplex PCR, and the TCRdb table lists in-frame clones only, not all of them. V, J and clone size are taken as reported in that table, and D and trimming were inferred from the DNA itself. This table has roughly 2.1 million clones, approximately 94% appearing once. This clone was picked up one time. Positive CCR7 selection of CD45RO-negative cells yielded the naive CD8 cells, and terminally differentiated effector memory CD45RA+ cells were excluded. In germline, CDR1 is SSHAT, CDR2 FNYEAQ (reference sequence). Trimming took 2 bases from V and 3 from J; bases not matched to a gene: 7. The CDR3 runs 17 residues.

This chain joins TRBV7-7 and TRBJ2-7, with 13 bases fitting TRBD2. The origin of this receptor is a man aged 18 to 29 in good health. Some clones in this sample may be carry-over from other donors' samples. The sequencing sample was made of naive CD8+ T cells from PBMCs. In nucleotides, the CDR3 is TGTGCCAGCAGCTTACTCGGACTAGCGGGGGCCGTCTACGAGCAGTACTTC. Its protein product is CASSLLGLAGAVYEQYF. Using reference TRBV7-7 and TRBJ2-7 for the parts outside the CDR3, the full variable domain is GAGVSQSPRYKVTKRGQDVTLRCDPISSHATLYWYQQALGQGPEFLTYFNYEAQPDKSGLPSDRFSAERPEGSISTLTIQRTEQRDSAMYRCASSLLGLAGAVYEQYFGPGTRLTVT.